Presented here are 25 T cell receptor beta chains from one specimen sequenced in a study of blood T cell repertoires in COVID-19. Measured with immunoSEQ multiplex PCR; TCRdb has only the in-frame clones, and not every one. Of about 120,000 clones in the sample, roughly four fifths were seen once. Sequencing was carried out using peripheral blood. These receptors were taken from a human donor in a cohort sampled during active COVID-19.

The chain carries TRBV5-1 and TRBJ2-2, with a weak D call TRBD2 (6 bases). Trimming stripped 4 bases from V and 2 bases from J, with 9 bases between. Germline V CDR1 and CDR2: SGHRS, YFSETQ. The CDR3 spans 14 residues. This CDR3 is CASSRDSNTGELFF. As DNA, the CDR3 is TGCGCCAGCAGCCGGGACTCCAACACCGGGGAGCTGTTTTTT. The full variable domain, rest sourced from reference TRBV5-1 and TRBJ2-2, is KAGVTQTPRYLIKTRGQQVTLSCSPISGHRSVSWYQQTPGQGLQFLFEYFSETQRNKGNFPGRFSGRQFSNSRSEMNVSTLELGDSALYLCASSRDSNTGELFFGEGSRLTVL.

In DNA form, the CDR3 reads TGTGCCAGCAGCTTCAGTATTGGGGGCAACTATGGCTACACCTTC. It yields the protein CASSFSIGGNYGYTF. The J gene is TRBJ1-2, the V gene TRBV5-8; a weak D match, TRBD1 (6 bases). The germline V gene has CDR1 SGHTS and CDR2 YDEGEE. The CDR3 is 15 residues long. Trimming took 2 bases from V and 2 from J, leaving 13 bases between them. Together with reference TRBV5-8 and TRBJ1-2, the CDR3 gives the full variable domain: EAGVTQSPTHLIKTRGQQATLRCSPISGHTSVYWYQQALGLGLQFLLWYDEGEERNRGNFPPRFSGRQFPNYSSELNVNALELEDSALYLCASSFSIGGNYGYTFGSGTRLTVV.

The count of this clone is one. The CDR3 DNA reads as TGTGCCAGCAGCGCGGGGGTCGGCACCGGGGAGCTGTTTTTT. Translation: CASSAGVGTGELFF. V is TRBV6-5 and J is TRBJ2-2; 7 bases are a match to TRBD2. Per the germline V gene, CDR1 is MNHEY and CDR2 is SVGAGI. The CDR3 spans 14 residues. The V segment lost 6 bases and the J segment 4 bases; nucleotides outside the gene matches: 5.

V is TRBV18 and J is TRBJ1-3; 10 bases agree with TRBD1. CDR1 and CDR2 from the germline V gene are KGHSH and LQKENI. Unmatched junction bases numbered 11, after V lost 1 base and J lost 2 bases. The CDR3 totals 19 residues. The CDR3 nucleotides read TGTGCCAGCTCACCACTCGGGGCCGGGACAGGGGCCACTGGAAACACCATATATTTT. Translating it yields CASSPLGAGTGATGNTIYF.

About this clone: Mismatch with germline at one junction end may stem from a read error. CDR3 bases: TGTGCCAGCAGTTTTCAGAACACCGAAGCTTTCTTT. Encoded protein: CASSFQNTEAFF. The chain uses TRBV27 and TRBJ1-1; no firm D call. This CDR3 comprises 12 residues. Germline CDR1 reads MNHEY; CDR2 reads SMNVEV (reference sequence).

The chain joins TRBV3-1 (or the pseudogene TRBV3-2) to TRBJ2-7, with 8 bases aligning to TRBD1. V lost 2 bases, J lost 5 bases, and 8 bases stayed unmatched. Germline lookup yields CDR1 LGHDT and CDR2 YNNKEL (reference sequence). This CDR3 is built from 15 residues. CDR3 bases: TGTGCCAGCAGCCAAAGGACAGGGCCAGGGAACGAGCAGTACTTC. It translates to CASSQRTGPGNEQYF.

The rearrangement links TRBV5-8 to TRBJ2-1; D is unclear. This CDR3 region has 15 residues. V was cut by 0 bases and J by 5 bases, with 12 bases left in between. Germline V gene data show CDR1 as SGHTS and CDR2 as YDEGEE. CDR3 loop: CASSLALRLHNEQFF. The CDR3 nucleotides read TGTGCCAGCAGCTTGGCACTAAGACTGCACAATGAGCAGTTCTTC.

The chain employs TRBV30 and TRBJ1-6, with D tentatively TRBD1 (5 bases). This CDR3 has 13 residues. CDR1 is GTSNPN, CDR2 SVGIG, per germline (reference sequence). Trimming shortened V by 2 bases and J by 7 bases, and 9 bases separated the two germline ends. CDR3: CAWSKGVNSPLHF. CDR3 nucleotides: TGTGCCTGGAGTAAAGGGGTAAATTCACCCCTCCACTTT.

CDR3 nucleotide sequence: TGTGCCAGCAGCCCACCCGGACACTCCCTTCCTGGGGCCAACGTCCTGACTTTC. Protein sequence: CASSPPGHSLPGANVLTF. The chain is built from TRBV6-2 or TRBV6-3 and TRBJ2-6, with a possible D match to TRBD1 (5 bases). V lost 6 bases to trimming and J lost 2 bases, with 20 bases between them. The CDR3 extends over 18 amino acids. The V gene's germline CDR1 is MNHEY and CDR2 SVGEGT.

The chain recombines TRBV6-5 with TRBJ1-1; no definite D call. CDR3 length equals 13 residues. V lost 7 bases and J lost 6, with 15 bases in between. Germline CDR1 MNHEY, CDR2 SVGAGI. CDR3 nucleotides: TGTGCCAGCACCCGGCAGATGGGCGCTGAAGCTTTCTTT. Translation: CASTRQMGAEAFF.

This clone came up once. V gene TRBV10-3 combines with J gene TRBJ2-5; 9 nucleotides match TRBD2. Germline CDR1 ENHRY, CDR2 SYGVKD. Trimming at V came to 8 bases and at J to 1 base, leaving 8 bases not matched to a gene. The CDR3 has 15 residues. This CDR3 reads CAIASQTSGQETQYF. The CDR3 nucleotides are TGTGCCATCGCCTCCCAGACTAGCGGCCAAGAGACCCAGTACTTC.

There are a few counts of this clone. V and J are TRBV11-2 and TRBJ1-2; D call uncertain. The CDR3 extends over 14 amino acids. Germline lookup yields CDR1 SGHAT and CDR2 FQNNGV. With 6 bases removed from V and 4 bases from J, the gap between germline ends came to 15 bases. The chain's CDR3 is CASSSILTSYGYTF. The DNA of the CDR3 is TGTGCCAGCAGTTCTATTCTTACCTCCTATGGCTACACCTTC.

The chain is built from TRBV9 and TRBJ1-6, with D hard to call. The CDR3 contains 15 residues. The germline CDR1 and CDR2 sequences are SGDLS and YYNGEE. Between the trimmed V and J ends, which lost 0 bases and 6 bases, there was a span of 10 bases. CDR3 in amino acids: CASSVARQTNSPLHF. CDR3 DNA sequence: TGTGCCAGCAGCGTAGCTAGGCAGACTAATTCACCCCTCCACTTT.

J is TRBJ1-2 and V is TRBV6-5, with D maybe TRBD1 (6 bases). This CDR3 has 14 amino acids. Per germline, CDR1 MNHEY and CDR2 SVGAGI. Deletions cut 2 bases from V and 4 bases from J, with 11 bases between. CDR3 protein: CASSYGQGTYGYTF. Written as DNA, the CDR3 is TGTGCCAGCAGTTACGGGCAGGGGACCTATGGCTACACCTTC.

V and J are TRBV6-1 and TRBJ1-4; 11 bases map to TRBD1. CDR3 length equals 17 residues. V was pared by 3 bases and J by 4 bases, with 7 bases of the junction left unmatched. Germline CDR1 and CDR2: MNHNS and SASEGT. The CDR3 DNA reads as TGTGCCAGCAGTGACCCAGGACAGGGGGCTCTTAATGAAAAACTGTTTTTT. Amino acid sequence: CASSDPGQGALNEKLFF.

The V and J genes are TRBV10-3 and TRBJ2-7, with 11 bases identical to TRBD2. V trimming: 1 base; J trimming: 6 bases; junction bases outside the gene matches: 5. The V gene's germline CDR1 is ENHRY and CDR2 SYGVKD. This CDR3 has 15 amino acids. In nucleotides, the CDR3 is TGTGCCATCAGTGAGTTTAGCGGGAGGGGTGGCGAGCAGTACTTC. Amino acids: CAISEFSGRGGEQYF.

Here the CDR3 DNA reads TGTGCCAGCAGTAGGACAGGGGGCGGCAATGAAAAACTGTTTTTT. It yields the protein CASSRTGGGNEKLFF. This chain links TRBV27 with TRBJ1-4; 11 bases are a match to TRBD1. V was clipped by 5 bases and J by 5 bases; unmatched bases: 4. The CDR3 totals 15 residues. CDR1 is MNHEY, CDR2 SMNVEV, per germline (reference sequence).

The chain couples TRBV10-2 to TRBJ2-7, with 8 bases fitting TRBD1. The CDR3 consists of 14 residues. Trimming cost V 5 bases and J 1 base; bases outside gene matches: 4. Germline V lookup: CDR1 WSHSY, CDR2 SAAADI. The CDR3, as DNA: TGCGCCAGCAGTTTCCGGGACAGGTCCTACGAGCAGTACTTC. Amino acids: CASSFRDRSYEQYF.

The chain joins TRBV5-1 to TRBJ1-1, with 12 bases lining up with TRBD1. Unmatched junction bases numbered 8, after V lost 5 bases and J lost 3 bases. There are 16 residues in the CDR3. CDR1 is SGHRS and CDR2 is YFSETQ in the germline V gene. The CDR3 is CASSSGTGGQYTEAFF. CDR3 DNA sequence: TGCGCCAGCAGTTCGGGGACAGGGGGCCAATACACTGAAGCTTTCTTT.

The J gene is TRBJ2-2, the V gene TRBV5-5; the match to TRBD2 covers 8 bases. CDR1 is SGHKS and CDR2 is YYEKEE in the germline V gene (reference sequence). V shed 4 bases and J 3 bases; nucleotides not matched to a gene: 5. The CDR3 extends over 15 amino acids. The DNA of the CDR3 is TGTGCCAGCAGCCCGACTAGCGAAGACACCGGGGAGCTGTTTTTT. Its translation: CASSPTSEDTGELFF.

The chain uses TRBV7-6 and TRBJ2-7; D might be TRBD2 (5 bases). The CDR3 covers 16 residues. CDR1 is SGHVS, CDR2 FNYEAQ, per germline. The V end lost 1 base, the J end lost 0 bases, and 13 bases lay between the germline ends. The CDR3 loop is CASSLGAEGPSYEQYF. CDR3 DNA sequence: TGTGCCAGCAGCTTAGGTGCCGAGGGCCCCTCCTACGAGCAGTACTTC.

J is TRBJ2-7 and V is TRBV27; TRBD2 agrees at 11 bases. Germline V gene sequence: CDR1 MNHEY, CDR2 SMNVEV (reference sequence). The CDR3 contains 15 residues. The V gene end was trimmed by 2 bases and the J gene end by 5 bases; junction bases not matched to a gene: 5. The CDR3 coding sequence is TGTGCCAGCAGTTTAGGGCTAGCGGGGGGCCACGAGCAGTACTTC. Translation gives CASSLGLAGGHEQYF.

This clone was counted between two and nine times. J is TRBJ2-1 and V is TRBV3-1 (or the pseudogene TRBV3-2); TRBD2 aligns across 7 bases. The trim removed 4 bases at V and 5 bases at J, leaving 5 bases unmatched. The CDR3 contains 14 residues. CDR1 LGHDT and CDR2 YNNKEL come from the germline V gene (reference sequence). The CDR3 spells CASSRRELDNEQFF. CDR3 coding DNA: TGTGCCAGCAGCCGGCGGGAGTTGGACAATGAGCAGTTCTTC.

This chain uses TRBV30 with TRBJ1-6; tentative D call: TRBD1 (6 bases). CDR1 is GTSNPN and CDR2 is SVGIG in the germline V gene (reference sequence). The CDR3 has 13 residues. The V and J ends lost 4 bases and 9 bases respectively, with 13 bases between them. Here the CDR3 reads CAWNSQGTSPLHF. The CDR3 DNA sequence: TGTGCCTGGAATAGCCAGGGGACTTCACCCCTCCACTTT.

The chain links TRBV18 to TRBJ2-6; no clear D. CDR1 is KGHSH and CDR2 is LQKENI in the germline V gene. This CDR3 comprises 16 residues. Trimming stripped 3 bases from V and 0 bases from J, with 9 bases between. The CDR3 region is CASSPLLDSGANVLTF. CDR3 nucleotides: TGTGCCAGCTCACCGCTTTTAGACTCTGGGGCCAACGTCCTGACTTTC.